These 5 T cell receptor beta chains came from one sample sequenced in a study of response to subunit inactivated influenza vaccine. MiXCR was run by TCRdb on the RT-PCR reads, yielding one entry per CDR3 protein. The sample records 500,000 to 600,000 distinct CDR3 sequences, around 15% being singletons. The source was PBMCs from blood, collected approximately 12 days after vaccination. The receptors stem from a man aged 45-60 years who received an inactivated influenza vaccine.

This clonotype was counted ten times or more. The chain has TRBV15 and TRBJ1-1; maybe TRBD1 (5 bases). The CDR3 runs 14 residues. The ends were cut back, 1 base at V and 2 bases at J, with 8 bases in the middle. Germline CDR1 LNHNV, CDR2 YYDKDF (reference sequence). The CDR3 DNA is TGTGCCACCAGCAGAGTGGGGGACAACACTGAAGCTTTCTTT. Translation: CATSRVGDNTEAFF. Complete variable domain (other parts from reference TRBV15 and TRBJ1-1): DAMVIQNPRYQVTQFGKPVTLSCSQTLNHNVMYWYQQKSSQAPKLLFHYYDKDFNNEADTPDNFQSRRPNTSFCFLDIRSPGLGDTAMYLCATSRVGDNTEAFFGQGTRLTVV.

The chain carries TRBV11-3 and TRBJ2-7, with 8 bases lining up with TRBD1. This CDR3 is built from 13 residues. From germline, CDR1 is SGHNT and CDR2 YENEEA. V lost 5 bases, J lost 6 bases, and 6 bases stayed unmatched. CDR3 sequence reads: CASSPWTGTEQYF. Written as DNA, the CDR3 is TGTGCCAGCAGCCCGTGGACAGGGACCGAGCAGTACTTC.

Note on this clonotype: One junction end disagrees with the germline gene, perhaps due to a read error. The chain carries TRBV20-1 and TRBJ2-1; D is perhaps TRBD1 (6 bases). This CDR3 spans 17 amino acids. CDR1 DFQATT and CDR2 SNEGSKA come from the germline V gene (reference sequence). DNA for the CDR3: TGCAGTGGTAGACAGGCCAGGCTAAAGGGGATTTACAATGAGCAGTTCTTC. It specifies CSGRQARLKGIYNEQFF.

This chain links TRBV27 with TRBJ2-7; D is undetermined. Germline-derived CDR1 and CDR2 are MNHEY and SMNVEV (reference sequence). This CDR3 spans 13 amino acids. With 0 bases removed from V and 1 base from J, the gap between germline ends came to 4 bases. The DNA for the CDR3 is TGTGCCAGCAGTTTATCGATGTCCTACGAGCAGTACTTC. It specifies CASSLSMSYEQYF.

The V call is TRBV29-1, the J call TRBJ2-1, with D perhaps being TRBD1 or TRBD2 (5 bases each). This CDR3 is 14 amino acids long. Germline assignment: CDR1 SQVTM and CDR2 ANQGSEA. Deletions cut 7 bases from V and 5 bases from J, with 18 bases between. The CDR3 reads CSALGTVRDNEQFF. The CDR3, as DNA: TGCAGCGCCCTTGGGACCGTAAGGGACAATGAGCAGTTCTTC.